A single sample is the source of the 19 T cell receptor beta chains below, sequenced in a study of T cells in Graves' hyperthyroidism and ophthalmopathy. TCR beta CDR3 region amplification was performed from RNA transcripts. In the first-round RT-PCR of the TCR CDR3, the HTBI primer set was used. TCRdb used MiXCR to reprocess the multiplex PCR reads, holding one entry per CDR3 protein. The sample has about 570,000 distinct CDR3 sequences, 35% to 55% seen once; the top ten hold under 20%. The sequencing input was peripheral blood or thyroid tissue (not recorded which). Receptors were obtained from an adult woman with Graves' disease, either hyperthyroidism or ophthalmopathy (not recorded which).

This clonotype is a singleton in its sample. The gene calls are TRBV12-3 or TRBV12-4 and TRBJ1-3; D is perhaps TRBD1 (6 bases). CDR3 length equals 15 residues. Trimming took off 5 bases at V and 2 bases at J, with 13 bases between the two ends. The CDR3 reads CASSIYRVPGNTIYF. The CDR3 nucleotides read TGTGCCAGCAGTATCTACAGGGTTCCTGGAAACACCATATATTTT.

The V and J genes are TRBV12-3 or TRBV12-4 and TRBJ1-2; 8 bases line up with TRBD1. Trimming at V came to 2 bases and at J to 4 bases, leaving 3 bases not matched to a gene. The CDR3 covers 14 residues. The CDR3 is CASSLSGGLYGYTF. The CDR3 region has the DNA TGTGCCAGCAGTTTATCAGGGGGCCTCTATGGCTACACCTTC.

Many counts were recorded for this clonotype. This rearrangement joins TRBV7-9 to TRBJ1-2; D is unresolved. Per germline, CDR1 SEHNR and CDR2 FQNEAQ (reference sequence). Trimming took off 5 bases at V and 4 bases at J, with 8 bases between the two ends. The CDR3 length is 12 residues. The CDR3 region has the DNA TGTGCCAGCAGCCCCCCGAGCTATGGCTACACCTTC. It encodes CASSPPSYGYTF. Full variable domain (rest looked up from reference TRBV7-9 and TRBJ1-2): DTGVSQNPRHKITKRGQNVTFRCDPISEHNRLYWYRQTLGQGPEFLTYFQNEAQLEKSRLLSDRFSAERPKGSFSTLEIQRTEQGDSAMYLCASSPPSYGYTFGSGTRLTVV.

This chain uses TRBV7-8 with TRBJ1-3; TRBD1 is a possible D gene (5 bases). The CDR3 has 20 residues. Per the germline V gene, CDR1 is SGHVS and CDR2 is FQNEAQ. V was clipped by 5 bases and J by 1 base, with 27 bases between them. The CDR3 DNA sequence: TGTGCCAGCAGCCCGAGGGGTGGGAACACTGAAGCTTTTTCTGGAAACACCATATATTTT. Its protein product is CASSPRGGNTEAFSGNTIYF. Drawing the rest from reference TRBV7-8 and TRBJ1-3, the complete variable domain is GAGVSQSPRYKVAKRGQDVALRCDPISGHVSLFWYQQALGQGPEFLTYFQNEAQLDKSGLPSDRFFAERPEGSVSTLKIQRTQQEDSAVYLCASSPRGGNTEAFSGNTIYFGEGSWLTVV.

V is TRBV10-3 and J is TRBJ1-6; D may be TRBD1 (6 bases). Trimming cost V 9 bases and J 6 bases, with 12 bases left between them. CDR1 is ENHRY and CDR2 is SYGVKD in the germline V gene. There are 13 residues in the CDR3. Here the CDR3 reads CAISRDTNSPLHF. For the CDR3, the DNA is TGTGCCATTAGCCGGGACACTAATTCACCCCTCCACTTT.

Ten or more counts support this clonotype. The chain combines TRBV5-1 with TRBJ1-6; 7 bases agree with TRBD1. The CDR3 runs to 17 residues. V gave up 1 base and J gave up 6 bases; unmatched junction bases: 10. Germline V gives CDR1 SGHRS, CDR2 YFSETQ. The CDR3 loop is CASSLWDRDGPNSPLHF. CDR3 coding DNA: TGCGCCAGCAGCTTGTGGGACAGAGACGGGCCTAATTCACCCCTCCACTTT. Based on the CDR3 plus reference TRBV5-1 and TRBJ1-6, the full variable domain is KAGVTQTPRYLIKTRGQQVTLSCSPISGHRSVSWYQQTPGQGLQFLFEYFSETQRNKGNFPGRFSGRQFSNSRSEMNVSTLELGDSALYLCASSLWDRDGPNSPLHFGNGTRLTVT.

The sample holds many counts of this clonotype. This chain connects TRBV11-2 to TRBJ1-1, with D perhaps TRBD1 (6 bases). The CDR3 has 17 residues. The V end was cut by 5 bases, the J end by 3 bases, with 22 bases between. Germline V lookup: CDR1 SGHAT, CDR2 FQNNGV. DNA of the CDR3: TGTGCCAGCAGCCTAGCGGGGGGGCGATTTGGGGACACTGAAGCTTTCTTT. This sequence encodes CASSLAGGRFGDTEAFF.

This clonotype came up a few times. The J gene is TRBJ2-2, the V gene TRBV7-2; TRBD2 is a possible D gene (5 bases). Trimming took off 2 bases at V and 8 bases at J, with 12 bases between the two ends. CDR3 size: 14 residues. Germline lookup yields CDR1 SGHTA and CDR2 FQGNSA. Here the CDR3 reads CASSLNGMGGELFF. Written as DNA, the CDR3 is TGTGCCAGCAGCTTAAACGGGATGGGGGGGGAGCTGTTTTTT.

This clonotype has a count of ten or more. V gene TRBV9 combines with J gene TRBJ2-5, with 14 bases lining up with TRBD2. CDR3 size: 16 residues. Germline assignment: CDR1 SGDLS and CDR2 YYNGEE. The trim removed 2 bases at V and 4 bases at J, leaving 4 bases unmatched. CDR3 nucleotides: TGTGCCAGCAGCGTGGGACTAGCGGGAGATACAGAGACCCAGTACTTC. It codes for CASSVGLAGDTETQYF.

This chain links TRBV6-5 with TRBJ1-2; the match to TRBD1 covers 8 bases. Trimming took 6 bases from V and 4 from J; bases not matched to a gene: 13. The germline V gene has CDR1 MNHEY and CDR2 SVGAGI. This CDR3 comprises 16 residues. Written as DNA, the CDR3 is TGTGCCAGCAGAGGGGACAGGCCTCCGTGGTTCTATGGCTACACCTTC. Its translation: CASRGDRPPWFYGYTF.

J is TRBJ2-7 and V is TRBV29-1, with D possibly TRBD2 on 6 matching bases. The ends were cut back, 4 bases at V and 4 bases at J, with 17 bases in the middle. Germline CDR1 reads SQVTM; CDR2 reads ANQGSEA. The CDR3 covers 14 residues. Here the CDR3 DNA reads TGCAGCGTTGTTGGCGGGACTTGGGGGTACGAGCAGTACTTC. Its protein is CSVVGGTWGYEQYF.

This chain uses TRBV28 with TRBJ2-7, with TRBD2 as a possible D gene (6 bases). This CDR3 has 17 residues. The germline V and J ends were trimmed by 3 bases and 1 base, with 19 bases remaining between them. CDR1 is MDHEN and CDR2 is SYDVKM in the germline V gene. As DNA, the CDR3 is TGTGCCAGCAGTTTCCTCTTAGGAGGGATTAGGTCCTACGAGCAGTACTTC. Its translation is CASSFLLGGIRSYEQYF.

This clonotype has ten or more counts. The J gene is TRBJ1-5, the V gene TRBV12-3 or TRBV12-4, with D possibly being TRBD1 (6 bases). The ends were cut back, 6 bases at V and 3 bases at J, with 15 bases in the middle. This CDR3 contains 15 residues. CDR3: CASRPQGFHNQPQHF. DNA of the CDR3: TGTGCCAGCAGACCTCAGGGGTTTCACAATCAGCCCCAGCATTTT.

Of note for this clonotype: At one boundary the junction diverges from the germline segment, which might be a read error. The V and J genes are TRBV6-1 and TRBJ2-7, with D uncertain. The CDR3 is 16 amino acids. Germline lookup yields CDR1 MNHNS and CDR2 SASEGT. The CDR3 reads CAISAQVFASSYEQYF. CDR3 DNA sequence: TGTGCCATCAGTGCTCAAGTCTTTGCCAGCTCCTACGAGCAGTACTTC.

The chain has TRBV7-9 and TRBJ1-6; D is unresolved. V lost 1 base to trimming and J lost 8 bases, with 12 bases between them. CDR3 size: 15 residues. Germline CDR1 is SEHNR and CDR2 is FQNEAQ (reference sequence). CDR3 in amino acids: CASSLVPVGYSPLHF. The CDR3, as DNA: TGTGCCAGCAGCTTAGTACCCGTCGGCTATTCACCCCTCCACTTT.

This clonotype has ten or more counts. The chain joins TRBV7-2 to TRBJ2-7; 7 nucleotides align to TRBD1. The germline V gene encodes CDR1 SGHTA and CDR2 FQGNSA. This CDR3 spans 14 amino acids. The ends lost 5 bases at V and 2 bases at J; junction bases unmatched: 6. CDR3 DNA: TGTGCCAGCAGCCGGGACCAGGGGGCCTACGAGCAGTACTTC. This codes for CASSRDQGAYEQYF.

In its sample, this clonotype was seen many times. The V gene is TRBV20-1, the J gene TRBJ1-5; 7 nucleotides match TRBD1. The CDR3 covers 15 residues. V was pared by 7 bases and J by 0 bases, with 9 bases of the junction left unmatched. The germline V gene encodes CDR1 DFQATT and CDR2 SNEGSKA (reference sequence). CDR3 DNA sequence: TGCAGTGGCACCACAGGGGAAAATAGCAATCAGCCCCAGCATTTT. Its translation is CSGTTGENSNQPQHF.

This clonotype was seen many times. V gene TRBV19 combines with J gene TRBJ2-5, with D unclear. Germline values: CDR1 LNHDA, CDR2 SQIVND (reference sequence). The CDR3 spans 15 residues. Trimming shortened V by 5 bases and J by 0 bases, and 13 bases separated the two germline ends. The CDR3 nucleotides are TGTGCCAGTAGTGGGCCAAATGAGTACCAAGAGACCCAGTACTTC. Its translation: CASSGPNEYQETQYF. Using reference TRBV19 and TRBJ2-5 for the parts outside the CDR3, the full variable domain is DGGITQSPKYLFRKEGQNVTLSCEQNLNHDAMYWYRQDPGQGLRLIYYSQIVNDFQKGDIAEGYSVSREKKESFPLTVTSAQKNPTAFYLCASSGPNEYQETQYFGPGTRLLVL.

This clonotype was counted ten times or more. This chain joins TRBV7-3 and TRBJ2-2; possible D gene TRBD2, 5 bases. The CDR3 covers 15 residues. With 2 bases removed from V and 0 bases from J, the gap between germline ends came to 7 bases. Germline assignment: CDR1 SGHTA and CDR2 FQGTGA. In DNA form, the CDR3 reads TGTGCCAGCAGCTTAGCGGGCTCGAACACCGGGGAGCTGTTTTTT. This gives the protein CASSLAGSNTGELFF.